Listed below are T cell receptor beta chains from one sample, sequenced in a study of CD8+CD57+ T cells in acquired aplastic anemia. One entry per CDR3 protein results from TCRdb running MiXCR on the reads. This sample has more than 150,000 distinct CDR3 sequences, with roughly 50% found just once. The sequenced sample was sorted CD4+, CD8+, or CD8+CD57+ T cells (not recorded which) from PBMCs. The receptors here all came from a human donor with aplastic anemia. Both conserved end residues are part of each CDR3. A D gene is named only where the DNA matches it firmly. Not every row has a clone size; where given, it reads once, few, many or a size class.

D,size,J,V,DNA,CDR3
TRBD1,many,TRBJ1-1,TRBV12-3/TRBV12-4,TGTGCCAGCACCCAGGGGGTAGGCACTGAAGCTTTCTTT,CASTQGVGTEAFF
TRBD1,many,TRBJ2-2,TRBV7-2,TGTGCCAGCAGCTACGGACAGGGGAACACCGGGGAGCTGTTTTTT,CASSYGQGNTGELFF
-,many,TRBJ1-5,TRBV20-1,TGCAGTGCTACCGGTGGGGTGTCTGGCAATCAGCCCCAGCATTTT,CSATGGVSGNQPQHF
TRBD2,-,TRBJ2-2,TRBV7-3,TGTGCCAGCAGGTTAAAGACCGAGAGAGCGGGGGGGCGGACCGGGGAGCTGTTTTTT,CASRLKTERAGGRTGELFF
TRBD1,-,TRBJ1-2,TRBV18,TGTGCCAGCTCACCTCCGGGACAGTTGTATGGCTACACCTTC,CASSPPGQLYGYTF
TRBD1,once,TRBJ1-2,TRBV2,TGTGCCAGCACAAGGGGGCCTGGCTACACCTTC,CASTRGPGYTF
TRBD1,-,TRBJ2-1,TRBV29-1,TGCAGCGTTGTGGGGACAGGGGCCACATCTTCCTATGAGCAGTTCTTC,CSVVGTGATSSYEQFF
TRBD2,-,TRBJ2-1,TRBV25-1,TGTGCCAGCAGTGAATATGACGGGCTAGCGGGGACCTACAATGAGCAGTTCTTC,CASSEYDGLAGTYNEQFF
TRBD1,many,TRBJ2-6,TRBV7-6,TGTGCCAGCAGCGGACAGGCTGGGGCCAACGTCCTGACTTTC,CASSGQAGANVLTF
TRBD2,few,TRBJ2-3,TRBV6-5,TGTGCCAGCAGTTCGACTAGCGGGGGGGCGGGCGCGCAGTATTTT,CASSSTSGGAGAQYF
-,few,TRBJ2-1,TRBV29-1,TGCAGCGTTTTGGACGGGGAGCAGTTCTTC,CSVLDGEQFF
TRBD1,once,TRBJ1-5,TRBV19,TGTGCCAGTAGACTGACAGGGGGTGTGGAGCCCCAGCATTTT,CASRLTGGVEPQHF
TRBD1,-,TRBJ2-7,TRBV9,TGTGCCAGCAGCCTAGGGGACAGAGATTACGAGCAGTACTTC,CASSLGDRDYEQYF
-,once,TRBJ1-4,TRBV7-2,TGTGCCAGCAGCCTCTTGTCTGAGGAAAAACTGTTTTTT,CASSLLSEEKLFF
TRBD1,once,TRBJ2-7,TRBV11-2,TGTGCCAGCAGCTCACCGGGACAGACAGGCTACGAGCAGTACTTC,CASSSPGQTGYEQYF
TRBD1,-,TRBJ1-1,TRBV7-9,TGTGCCAGCAGCGTGACAGGGGCCACTGAAGCTTTCTTT,CASSVTGATEAFF
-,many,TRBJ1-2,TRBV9,TGTGCCAGCAGCGTAGCTACCGGGCTTAACTATGGCTACACCTTC,CASSVATGLNYGYTF
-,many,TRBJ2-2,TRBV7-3,TGTGCCAGCAGCCACGGCGGGGGCGCGGGCACCGGGGAGCTGTTTTTT,CASSHGGGAGTGELFF
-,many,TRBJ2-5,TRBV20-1,TGCAGTGCTAGAGATGGGTCTAGCGAGGCGGGAGAGACCCAGTACTTC,CSARDGSSEAGETQYF
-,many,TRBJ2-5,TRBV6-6,TGTGCCAGCAGTTACCCACGTGGCGCCCAAGAGACCCAGTACTTC,CASSYPRGAQETQYF
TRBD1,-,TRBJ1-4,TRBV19,TGTGCCAGTAGACCAGAGGGACAGGGACTCGAAAAACTGTTTTTT,CASRPEGQGLEKLFF
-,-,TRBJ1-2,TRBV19,TGTGCCAGTAGCCTTAAGAATTTCTATGGCTACACCTTC,CASSLKNFYGYTF
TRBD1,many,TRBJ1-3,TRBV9,TGTGCCAGCAGCGTAGGAGGGGGACAGGGCACTAGTTATGGAAACACCATATATTTT,CASSVGGGQGTSYGNTIYF
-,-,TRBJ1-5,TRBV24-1,TGTGCCACCAGCCACAGGGTACGGAGCAATCAGCCCCAGCATTTT,CATSHRVRSNQPQHF
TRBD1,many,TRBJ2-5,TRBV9,TGTGCCAGCAGCGTAGTAGGGGGCCGTGGAGAGACCCAGTACTTC,CASSVVGGRGETQYF
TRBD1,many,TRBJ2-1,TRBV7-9,TGTGCCAGCAGCTCCCGGGACAGGGGCAACAATGAGCAGTTCTTC,CASSSRDRGNNEQFF
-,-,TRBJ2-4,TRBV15,TGTGCCACCAGCAGAGGAGCTGGGCAGGGGATCAACATTCAGTACTTC,CATSRGAGQGINIQYF
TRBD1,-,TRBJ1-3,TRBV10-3,TGTGCCATCACCCGGGACAGATCCTCTGGAAACACCATATATTTT,CAITRDRSSGNTIYF
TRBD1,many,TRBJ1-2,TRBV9,TGTGCCAGCAAGGGACAGGGGGCCGGTGACTATGGCTACACCTTC,CASKGQGAGDYGYTF
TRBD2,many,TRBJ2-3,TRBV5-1,TGCGCCAGCAGCATAGCGGGAGTGGGCACAGATACGCAGTATTTT,CASSIAGVGTDTQYF
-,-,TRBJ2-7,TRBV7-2,TGTGCCAGCAGCTATGACAGTTACGAGCAGTACTTC,CASSYDSYEQYF